A single sample gave rise to the 9 T cell receptor beta chains below, sequenced in a study of blood T cells in healthy people across ages. Through a sample-barcoded 5' primer and a J-beta primer mix, a second PCR was run for 7 to 11 cycles. TCRdb used MiXCR to reprocess the 5' RACE reads, holding one entry per CDR3 protein. The table includes more than 800,000 distinct CDR3 sequences, around 30% detected once. Material for sequencing was blood. All receptors derive from a woman of 80 years or more in good health.

About this clonotype itself: Being one base from a much bigger clone, this may be a read error. The rearrangement uses TRBV5-1 and TRBJ2-5; 7 bases are a match to TRBD2. The CDR3 has 14 residues. The germline V gene encodes CDR1 SGHRS and CDR2 YFSETQ. The J segment lost 11 bases and the V segment lost 4 bases, leaving 14 bases of the junction unmatched. The CDR3 loop is CASSPEAGRNEQYF. DNA for the CDR3: TGCGCCAGCAGCCCGGAAGCGGGGAGGAATGAGCAGTACTTC.

This clonotype was detected only a few times. This chain connects TRBV6-5 to TRBJ1-1, with D perhaps TRBD1 (6 bases). CDR1 is MNHEY, CDR2 SVGAGI, per germline. V was pared by 8 bases and J by 0 bases, with 13 bases between. The CDR3 consists of 14 residues. CDR3 bases: TGTGCCAGCTCTTCACAGGGCATGAACACTGAAGCTTTCTTT. The encoded protein is CASSSQGMNTEAFF.

This chain joins TRBV14 and TRBJ2-2; D ambiguous. Germline CDR1 and CDR2: SGHDN and FVKESK. The V and J ends lost 4 bases and 1 base respectively, with 13 bases between them. The CDR3 spans 16 residues. The CDR3 nucleotides are TGTGCCAGCAGCCTACTGACTGGGAAGAACACCGGGGAGCTGTTTTTT. Amino acids: CASSLLTGKNTGELFF. The whole variable domain, remainder taken from reference TRBV14 and TRBJ2-2, is EAGVTQFPSHSVIEKGQTVTLRCDPISGHDNLYWYRRVMGKEIKFLLHFVKESKQDESGMPNNRFLAERTGGTYSTLKVQPAELEDSGVYFCASSLLTGKNTGELFFGEGSRLTVL.

This clonotype was observed at least ten times. The chain carries TRBV7-2 and TRBJ2-4, with D possibly matching TRBD1 (7 bases). The germline V gene encodes CDR1 SGHTA and CDR2 FQGNSA. V lost 5 bases, J lost 2 bases, and 16 bases lay in between. This CDR3 region has 16 residues. The CDR3 region is CASSHQGGRTKNIQYF. The CDR3 DNA reads TGTGCCAGCAGCCACCAGGGGGGAAGGACCAAAAACATTCAGTACTTC.

This clonotype was observed many times. The genes are TRBV12-3 or TRBV12-4 and TRBJ1-5; D is possibly TRBD1 (6 bases). Trimming cost V 6 bases and J 4 bases, with 16 bases left between them. The CDR3 is 15 amino acids. DNA for the CDR3: TGTGCCAGCAGCACGGACAGAAAAGCAAATCAGCCCCAGCATTTT. Amino acid sequence: CASSTDRKANQPQHF.

In its sample, this clonotype was seen many times. CDR3 sequence (DNA): TGTGCCAGCAGTTACTCGAGAGCGAAGGGGACAGGGCATTCACCCCTCCACTTT. Amino acid sequence: CASSYSRAKGTGHSPLHF. The V gene is TRBV6-5, the J gene TRBJ1-6; 9 nucleotides line up with TRBD1. The CDR3 covers 18 residues. V shed 0 bases, J shed 8 bases, and the junction held 11 bases outside the gene matches. Germline lookup yields CDR1 MNHEY and CDR2 SVGAGI.

In its sample, this clonotype was seen a few times. Here the CDR3 reads CSATGQWAEAFF. In nucleotides, the CDR3 is TGCAGTGCTACAGGACAGTGGGCTGAAGCTTTCTTT. This rearrangement joins TRBV20-1 to TRBJ1-1; possible D gene TRBD1, 6 bases. Germline CDR1 is DFQATT and CDR2 is SNEGSKA (reference sequence). The CDR3 consists of 12 residues. V lost 4 bases, J lost 6 bases, and 12 bases lay in between.

The CDR3 sequence is CATSDRGSNQPQHF. CDR3 bases: TGTGCCACCAGTGACAGGGGGAGCAATCAGCCCCAGCATTTT. V usage is TRBV24-1 and J usage is TRBJ1-5; 7 bases fit TRBD1. With V trimmed by 4 bases and J by 1 base, 0 bases remained unmatched. Germline CDR1 and CDR2: KGHDR and SFDVKD. This CDR3 has 14 amino acids.

J is TRBJ2-7 and V is TRBV4-3; 13 bases align to TRBD2. With 1 base clipped from V and 1 base from J, the junction kept 1 base outside the gene matches. This CDR3 contains 16 residues. The germline CDR1 and CDR2 sequences are LGHNA and YSLEER. The CDR3: CASSQGGLAGSYEQYF. CDR3 in DNA: TGCGCCAGCAGCCAAGGGGGACTAGCGGGGTCCTACGAGCAGTACTTC.